This paragraph reports one T cell receptor (beta chain). Its antigen is currently unknown. Healthy controls were blood donor buffy coats. This sample is drawn from a study of STAT5B mutations in CD4+ large granular lymphocyte leukemia. Study-wide results and limits: 8/27 top patient clones versus 2/35 control clones were TRBV06-family. CD4-sorted patient repertoires seemed more clonal than healthy CD4+ repertoires.

Unmatched junction bases numbered 9, after V lost 1 base and J lost 6 bases. The CDR3 totals 17 residues. Germline loops: CDR1 SGHNT, CDR2 YYREEE (reference sequence). Using immunoSEQ multiplex PCR, the repertoire was profiled, and TCRdb retains in-frame clones only, with some absent. The table lists fewer than 50,000 clones, around 80% of them singletons. The TCR was taken from a human donor in good health. The chain couples TRBV5-4 to TRBJ2-4, with 11 bases matching TRBD2. The sample comprised CD4+ T cells from blood buffy coats. The CDR3 coding sequence is TGTGCCAGCAGCTTGAGCTTAGCGGGGGGGCTGGGAAACATTCAGTACTTC. It codes for CASSLSLAGGLGNIQYF.